This is a list of T cell receptor beta chains from one sample in a study of cytomegalovirus exposure and HLA in healthy donors. TCRdb's copy holds only in-frame clones and misses some; the assay was immunoSEQ multiplex PCR. The table records approximately 160,000 clones, 68% of them present only once. The sample consisted of PBMCs. These receptors all stem from a young woman in good health and CMV-seropositive. CDR3s include the opening cysteine and the closing phenylalanine or tryptophan. The order of the fields is J gene, V gene, D gene, clone size, CDR3 length, CDR3 protein, CDR3 DNA. D genes are given only for firm matches. The size of a clone is reported for some rows only, either as once, few or many, or as a class for expanded clones.

>TRBJ2-7|TRBV6-5|.|.|12
CASSVGVDEQYF
TGTGCCAGCAGTGTAGGGGTTGACGAGCAGTACTTC
>TRBJ2-1|TRBV15|TRBD2|few|16
CATTASGKSSYNEQFF
TGTGCCACCACGGCTAGCGGGAAGAGCTCCTACAATGAGCAGTTCTTC
>TRBJ1-2|TRBV6-1|.|.|15
CASSAPGGWNYGYTF
TGTGCCAGCAGTGCCCCGGGGGGATGGAACTATGGCTACACCTTC
>TRBJ2-3|TRBV6-1|TRBD2|.|15
CASTYAAGVTDTQYF
TGTGCCAGCACCTATGCAGCGGGAGTCACAGATACGCAGTATTTT
>TRBJ2-5|TRBV9|TRBD2|.|15
CASSEGLAERETQYF
TGTGCCAGCAGCGAGGGACTAGCGGAGAGGGAGACCCAGTACTTC
>TRBJ1-3|TRBV6-6|.|.|14
CASRQQGIGNTIYF
TGTGCCAGCCGCCAGCAGGGAATTGGAAACACCATATATTTT
>TRBJ2-3|TRBV27|.|.|13
CASSLFSTDTQYF
TGTGCCAGCAGTTTATTTAGTACAGATACGCAGTATTTT
>TRBJ1-1|TRBV7-2|.|.|15
CASSLVARENTEAFF
TGTGCCAGCAGCTTAGTAGCTCGCGAGAACACTGAAGCTTTCTTT
>TRBJ1-1|TRBV5-1|.|.|14
CASSLTGENTEAFF
TGCGCCAGCAGCCTGACAGGAGAGAACACTGAAGCTTTCTTT
>TRBJ1-5|TRBV5-5|.|.|16
CASSPAGVWGNQPQHF
TGTGCCAGCAGCCCCGCGGGGGTGTGGGGCAATCAGCCCCAGCATTTT
>TRBJ2-1|TRBV4-1|TRBD2|.|13
CASSQDPRTSTFF
TGCGCCAGCAGCCAAGATCCCCGGACTAGCACGTTCTTC
>TRBJ1-2|TRBV5-1|TRBD1|.|15
CASSITGANNYGYTF
TGCGCCAGCAGCATAACAGGGGCTAATAACTATGGCTACACCTTC
>TRBJ1-6|TRBV6-5|.|.|16
CASSYSLTVLNSPLHF
TGTGCCAGCAGTTACTCCCTGACAGTTCTTAATTCGCCCCTCCACTTT
>TRBJ2-7|TRBV30|TRBD2|.|14
CAGTGTSGGREQYF
TGTGCCGGTACCGGGACTAGCGGGGGGCGAGAGCAGTACTTC
>TRBJ1-5|TRBV19|.|.|13
CASSEEGYQPQHF
TGTGCCAGTAGTGAGGAGGGATATCAGCCCCAGCATTTT
>TRBJ2-3|TRBV6-4|TRBD1|.|18
CASSEGDRGPGGADTQYF
TGTGCCAGCAGTGAAGGGGACAGGGGTCCCGGTGGTGCAGATACGCAGTATTTT
>TRBJ1-2|TRBV10-2|TRBD1|.|15
CASSGYGQGGYGYTF
TGCGCCAGCAGTGGCTATGGACAGGGAGGCTATGGCTACACCTTC